The rows below give T cell receptor beta chains drawn from one sample of a study of blood T cell repertoires in COVID-19. Generated by immunoSEQ multiplex PCR, the TCRdb table keeps only in-frame clones and is missing some. The sample includes 200,000 to 250,000 clones, 75% to 90% seen only once; the top ten take 15% to 20%. Sequencing was performed on PBMCs or T cells enriched from blood (not recorded which). Every receptor here comes from a man aged 40-50 years who had recovered from COVID-19. The conserved cysteine and the conserved F or W are not part of the CDR3 here. Each record gives: V gene, J gene, CDR3 protein.

>TRBV7-8|TRBJ1-5
ASSLGRNQPQH
>TRBV5-1|TRBJ2-7
ASSPTSGSYEQY
>TRBV14|TRBJ1-2
ASRPTGDYGYT
>TRBV30|TRBJ2-7
AWSVWGGTHEQY
>TRBV2|TRBJ1-4
ATLNGRTTNEKLF
>TRBV15|TRBJ1-4
ATSRDYLGQGGEKLF
>TRBV2|TRBJ1-2
ASSDSGSYGYT
>TRBV2|TRBJ1-4
ASSLIVPTNEKLF
>TRBV29-1|TRBJ2-2
SVRPGTGELF
>TRBV19|TRBJ1-6
ASSTRGGPPGSPLH
>TRBV7-2|TRBJ1-1
ASSLGAAAINTEAF
>TRBV5-6|TRBJ2-1
ASSLTVTGNEQF
>TRBV18|TRBJ2-5
ASSLGQGETQY
>TRBV29-1|TRBJ1-5
SVLGGGKDQPQH
>TRBV5-4|TRBJ2-7
ASSPGTGSSYEQY
>TRBV28|TRBJ1-1
ASIATAMNTEAF
>TRBV4-1|TRBJ1-5
ASSANAVNSNQPQH
>TRBV9|TRBJ1-2
ASSANSNYGYT
>TRBV27|TRBJ2-1
ASSPLAGGVDEQF
>TRBV5-1|TRBJ1-2
ASSLQGTGAGYT
>TRBV11-2|TRBJ2-7
ASSLGVYAGEQY
>TRBV29-1|TRBJ2-7
SVKAAGGYEQY
>TRBV9|TRBJ2-3
ASSSRLIAGGQDTQY
>TRBV5-5|TRBJ2-7
ASSLGTLSYEQY
>TRBV30|TRBJ2-1
AWENLGHSSYNEQF
>TRBV6-5|TRBJ1-2
ASSPERARDYGYT
>TRBV29-1|TRBJ2-1
SAEWTEVNEQF
>TRBV2|TRBJ2-3
ASSGGGTSGSLGTDTQY
>TRBV7-8|TRBJ2-7
ASSEELASYEQY
>TRBV6-1|TRBJ2-7
ASSEHLREQY
>TRBV27|TRBJ2-1
ASSLYSGRAGNEQF
>TRBV6-6|TRBJ2-1
ASSPLLAGVSHEQF
>TRBV2|TRBJ2-7
ASKGTGPEQY
>TRBV21-1|TRBJ1-6
ASSSGNRNSPLH
>TRBV5-6|TRBJ1-5
ASSLRGNNQPQH
>TRBV24-1|TRBJ2-2
ATSEAGFGELF
>TRBV19|TRBJ1-5
ASRALGGSDQPQH
>TRBV9|TRBJ1-3
ASSVSKDRNPGNTIY
>TRBV5-8|TRBJ2-5
ASSTGTSGEETQY
>TRBV5-1|TRBJ1-1
ASSLGQGLGTEAF
>TRBV5-6|TRBJ1-2
ASSLFQIKDYGYT
>TRBV6-2/TRBV6-3|TRBJ2-7
ASSFQGRDEQY
>TRBV6-5|TRBJ1-2
ASSYFGQGYGYT